A selection of T cell receptor beta chains follows, all from one sample in a study of shared clonotypes between healthy human individuals. Method: immunoSEQ multiplex PCR; TCRdb's copy keeps in-frame clones and lacks some. The repertoire holds 2 million to 2.5 million clones, with 90% to 97% as singletons. The material sequenced was naive CD4+ T cells sorted from blood. These receptors all stem from a man younger than 35 in good health. CDR3s include the opening cysteine and the closing phenylalanine or tryptophan. The order of the fields is J gene, D gene, V gene, clone size, CDR3 protein, CDR3 DNA. The D gene is left open where the match is weak. The size field is filled for only some rows; it gives once, few, many or a size class.

>TRBJ2-5|-|TRBV25-1|-
CASSDWGRDFRETQYF
TGTGCCAGCAGTGATTGGGGCAGGGACTTCCGAGAGACCCAGTACTTC
>TRBJ1-1|TRBD1|TRBV7-2|-
CASSGGQGAAEAFF
TGTGCCAGCAGCGGGGGACAGGGGGCGGCCGAAGCTTTCTTT
>TRBJ2-4|-|TRBV10-3|-
CAISESPVDIQYF
TGTGCCATCAGTGAGTCGCCAGTCGACATTCAGTACTTC
>TRBJ2-3|-|TRBV6-5|-
CASSRRTALNTQYF
TGTGCCAGCAGTAGGAGGACAGCTCTGAATACGCAGTATTTT
>TRBJ2-3|-|TRBV7-2|-
CASSTSLGTSTDTQYF
TGTGCCAGCAGCACTTCCCTCGGAACTAGCACAGATACGCAGTATTTT
>TRBJ2-1|TRBD2|TRBV6-1|-
CASRPSGLAGAEQFF
TGTGCCAGCAGACCCTCGGGACTAGCGGGAGCTGAGCAGTTCTTC
>TRBJ2-5|-|TRBV2|-
CASRLSGVQETQYF
TGTGCCAGCAGACTATCAGGGGTCCAAGAGACCCAGTACTTC
>TRBJ2-7|TRBD2|TRBV27|-
CASRPGLANEQYF
TGTGCCAGCAGGCCGGGACTAGCGAACGAGCAGTACTTC
>TRBJ1-6|TRBD1|TRBV19|-
CASSPQGAFGSPLHF
TGTGCCAGTAGTCCCCAGGGGGCGTTCGGTTCACCCCTCCACTTT
>TRBJ1-2|TRBD1|TRBV6-5|-
CASSYKGGDYGYTF
TGTGCCAGCAGTTACAAAGGGGGCGACTATGGCTACACCTTC
>TRBJ2-2|-|TRBV5-1|-
CASSLRTGAGTGELFF
TGCGCCAGCAGCTTGCGGACGGGTGCCGGCACCGGGGAGCTGTTTTTT
>TRBJ2-6|-|TRBV19|-
CASWGLNSGANVLTF
TGTGCCAGTTGGGGGCTGAACTCTGGGGCCAACGTCCTGACTTTC
>TRBJ1-1|TRBD1|TRBV6-1|-
CAFGDRVNTEAFF
TGTGCCTTTGGGGACAGGGTGAACACTGAAGCTTTCTTT
>TRBJ1-6|-|TRBV6-4|once
CASSLQGGNSPLHF
TGTGCCAGCAGTTTACAGGGAGGCAATTCACCCCTCCACTTT
>TRBJ1-4|-|TRBV19|-
CASRRERQKLFF
TGTGCCAGTAGAAGGGAGAGACAGAAACTGTTTTTT
>TRBJ2-5|-|TRBV18|-
CASSPGSQETQYF
TGTGCCAGCTCACCAGGCAGCCAAGAGACCCAGTACTTC
>TRBJ2-1|TRBD1|TRBV19|-
CASRNRDRENNEQFF
TGTGCCAGTAGGAATCGGGACAGAGAAAACAATGAGCAGTTCTTC
>TRBJ2-1|-|TRBV28|-
CASSLGESYNEQFF
TGTGCCAGCAGTTTAGGGGAGTCCTACAATGAGCAGTTCTTC
>TRBJ1-2|-|TRBV28|-
CASKSYGRAGTDYGYTF
TGTGCCAGCAAGTCGTATGGGAGGGCCGGGACGGACTATGGCTACACCTTC
>TRBJ2-3|-|TRBV9|-
CASSFRDESTDTQYF
TGTGCCAGCAGCTTCCGGGACGAAAGCACAGATACGCAGTATTTT
>TRBJ1-2|TRBD1|TRBV30|-
CAWRGTAVNYGYTF
TGTGCCTGGAGGGGGACAGCGGTTAACTATGGCTACACCTTC
>TRBJ1-1|TRBD1|TRBV18|few
CASSLGTGVTEAFF
TGTGCCAGCTCACTTGGGACAGGGGTGACTGAAGCTTTCTTT
>TRBJ1-2|-|TRBV28|-
CASSFRGGVNYGYTF
TGTGCCAGCAGTTTCAGGGGAGGGGTAAACTATGGCTACACCTTC
>TRBJ2-6|TRBD1|TRBV4-1|-
CASSLGPRDRGRHHSGANVLTF
TGCGCCAGCAGCCTTGGACCGCGGGACAGGGGACGCCACCACTCTGGGGCCAACGTCCTGACTTTC
>TRBJ1-1|-|TRBV18|-
CASSPSTPLNTEAFF
TGTGCCAGCTCCCCCAGCACACCTCTGAACACTGAAGCTTTCTTT
>TRBJ2-7|TRBD2|TRBV7-2|-
CASSPSGSTYEQYF
TGTGCCAGCAGCCCTAGCGGGAGCACCTACGAGCAGTACTTC
>TRBJ1-1|-|TRBV5-1|-
CATRREMNTEAFF
TGCGCCACTAGGAGGGAAATGAACACTGAAGCTTTCTTT
>TRBJ2-7|TRBD2|TRBV10-1|once
CANSTLGAPGGPHEQYF
TGCGCCAACTCGACACTGGGGGCCCCGGGAGGGCCCCACGAGCAGTACTTC
>TRBJ1-6|-|TRBV28|-
CASRRPEIGGSPLHF
TGTGCCAGCAGACGTCCGGAAATAGGAGGGTCACCCCTCCACTTT
>TRBJ2-3|-|TRBV6-6|-
CASMSPSTDTQYF
TGTGCCAGCATGTCCCCGAGCACAGATACGCAGTATTTT
>TRBJ2-7|-|TRBV14|once
CASSQFQGPSYEQYF
TGTGCCAGCAGCCAATTCCAAGGCCCCTCCTACGAGCAGTACTTC
>TRBJ1-6|-|TRBV2|-
CATATDGNSPLHF
TGTGCCACCGCGACAGATGGTAATTCACCCCTCCACTTT
>TRBJ2-5|TRBD2|TRBV13|-
CASSLGLAGVGVGETQYF
TGTGCCAGCAGCTTAGGGCTAGCGGGAGTCGGAGTCGGGGAGACCCAGTACTTC
>TRBJ1-2|-|TRBV19|-
CASSPGYEDSPNYGYTF
TGTGCCAGTAGTCCTGGGTATGAGGACTCACCTAACTATGGCTACACCTTC
>TRBJ2-3|TRBD2|TRBV5-1|once
CASSFGSGGTDTQYF
TGCGCCAGCAGCTTCGGTAGCGGGGGGACAGATACGCAGTATTTT
>TRBJ1-6|TRBD1|TRBV10-3|once
CAIRTGADYNSPLHF
TGTGCCATCAGAACAGGGGCCGACTATAATTCACCCCTCCACTTT
>TRBJ2-7|TRBD2|TRBV9|-
CASSPRTSGSVDEQYF
TGTGCCAGCAGCCCCCGGACTAGCGGGAGTGTGGACGAGCAGTACTTC
>TRBJ2-7|TRBD1|TRBV5-6|-
CASSFGQAYEQYF
TGTGCCAGCAGCTTCGGACAGGCTTACGAGCAGTACTTC
>TRBJ1-1|-|TRBV30|-
CAWTPSYTYTEAFF
TGTGCCTGGACCCCTTCATATACCTACACTGAAGCTTTCTTT
>TRBJ2-3|TRBD2|TRBV4-2|-
CASSQELAGGPADTQYF
TGTGCCAGCAGCCAAGAACTAGCGGGGGGGCCAGCAGATACGCAGTATTTT
>TRBJ1-2|-|TRBV18|few
CASSPPLALGYGYTF
TGTGCCAGCTCACCACCTTTGGCGTTAGGCTATGGCTACACCTTC
>TRBJ2-7|-|TRBV28|-
CASSLLDYEQYF
TGTGCCAGCAGTTTATTGGACTACGAGCAGTACTTC
>TRBJ2-6|-|TRBV10-3|-
CAISDAKDTGANVLTF
TGTGCCATCAGTGACGCCAAAGACACTGGGGCCAACGTCCTGACTTTC
>TRBJ2-5|-|TRBV28|-
CASSRSGTYQETQYF
TGTGCCAGCAGCCGTTCAGGGACCTACCAAGAGACCCAGTACTTC
>TRBJ2-5|TRBD2|TRBV9|-
CASSVGLAGSMETQYF
TGTGCCAGCAGCGTAGGCCTAGCGGGGAGTATGGAGACCCAGTACTTC
>TRBJ2-7|TRBD1|TRBV6-1|-
CASKNLGQGAYEQYF
TGTGCCAGCAAGAACCTGGGACAGGGGGCTTACGAGCAGTACTTC